This TCR beta chain emerged from a study of blood T cells in healthy people across ages. With a J-beta primer mix and a sample-barcoded 5' primer, a second PCR ran about 6 to 11 cycles. With 12 random nucleotides, a template-switch adaptor tagged each individual cDNA molecule. Each CDR3 protein gets one entry after TCRdb re-called the 5' RACE reads with MiXCR. The table shows about 570,000 distinct CDR3 sequences, with 27% occurring only once. This clonotype was recorded a few times. The receptor comes from an older woman in good health. The sample comprised blood.

This chain's CDR3 is CSARATTQETQYF. DNA of the CDR3: TGCAGTGCTAGAGCGACTACCCAAGAGACCCAGTACTTC. The J gene is TRBJ2-5, the V gene TRBV20-1; D might be TRBD2 (5 bases). The CDR3 is 13 residues long. V was trimmed by 1 base and J by 1 base, leaving 7 bases between them. Germline CDR1 and CDR2: DFQATT and SNEGSKA (reference sequence).